The 20 T cell receptor beta chains below come from one sample, sequenced in a study of T cell changes during pregnancy in multiple sclerosis. The repertoire was sequenced with immunoSEQ multiplex PCR; TCRdb's copy has only in-frame clones and lacks some. The sample lists about 110,000 clones, roughly 92% seen once, with approximately 1.6% in the top ten. The sequencing used peripheral blood, collected after pregnancy. Receptors were obtained from a female donor with multiple sclerosis, enrolled in a pregnancy study.

In this sample, this clone turned up once. The chain employs TRBV5-1 and TRBJ1-1; D is uncertain. V lost 0 bases to trimming and J lost 3 bases, with 6 bases between them. Germline CDR1 SGHRS, CDR2 YFSETQ. This CDR3 comprises 13 residues. The CDR3 DNA reads TGCGCCAGCAGCTTGGCAGATCACACTGAAGCTTTCTTT. It translates to CASSLADHTEAFF.

This clone was seen ten or more times. The V gene is TRBV13, the J gene TRBJ1-3; D call uncertain. V lost 0 bases and J lost 0, with 15 bases in between. This CDR3 contains 18 residues. Germline V CDR1 and CDR2: PRHDT, FYEKMQ (reference sequence). This CDR3 reads CASSLGLGPLISGNTIYF. The CDR3 nucleotides are TGTGCCAGCAGCTTAGGCCTAGGTCCACTGATCTCTGGAAACACCATATATTTT.

In its sample, this clone was seen once. The gene calls are TRBV6-6 and TRBJ1-4; no reliable D call. The CDR3 loop spans 14 amino acids. Germline CDR1 reads MNHNY; CDR2 reads SVGAGI (reference sequence). Trimming cost V 0 bases and J 8 bases, with 10 bases left between them. The CDR3 sequence: CASSYSIPQEKLFF. The CDR3 DNA reads TGTGCCAGCAGTTACTCGATTCCGCAGGAAAAACTGTTTTTT.

V usage is TRBV2 and J usage is TRBJ2-1; 10 nucleotides match TRBD2. V trimming: 5 bases; J trimming: 6 bases; junction bases outside the gene matches: 13. The germline CDR1 and CDR2 sequences are SNHLY and FYNNEI. The CDR3 extends over 17 amino acids. The CDR3 region is CASSLDLPGLAPNEQFF. CDR3 DNA sequence: TGTGCCAGCAGTCTTGATCTACCGGGACTAGCGCCCAATGAGCAGTTCTTC.

This sequence joins TRBV5-5 and TRBJ1-1; perhaps TRBD1 as D (5 bases). This CDR3 has 15 amino acids. Trimming took 2 bases from V and 1 from J, leaving 12 bases between them. Germline V gene sequence: CDR1 SGHKS, CDR2 YYEKEE (reference sequence). CDR3 coding DNA: TGTGCCAGCAGCTTCCAGACAGTGAGGAACACTGAAGCTTTCTTT. Its protein is CASSFQTVRNTEAFF.

J is TRBJ1-1 and V is TRBV11-2; D remains unclear. The CDR3 extends over 17 amino acids. CDR1 SGHAT and CDR2 FQNNGV come from the germline V gene. Trimming took 5 bases from V and 3 from J, leaving 22 bases between them. The CDR3 coding sequence is TGTGCCAGCAGCCCCCTTGAGGTCCTTTCCTCCGACACTGAAGCTTTCTTT. It is translated as CASSPLEVLSSDTEAFF.

The chain uses TRBV7-2 and TRBJ1-5; no clear D gene. V lost 1 base, J lost 4 bases, and 14 bases lay in between. There are 16 residues in the CDR3. Germline V gene data show CDR1 as SGHTA and CDR2 as FQGNSA. This CDR3 is CASSLVAVSSNQPQHF. The DNA for the CDR3 is TGTGCCAGCAGCTTAGTGGCAGTTTCATCAAATCAGCCCCAGCATTTT.

This clone has only one observation. V usage is TRBV19 and J usage is TRBJ2-1; D call uncertain. The CDR3 is made up of 11 amino acids. The germline V gene encodes CDR1 LNHDA and CDR2 SQIVND (reference sequence). Trimming left V 9 bases short and J 4 bases short, with 7 bases between. The CDR3 loop is CASGSYNEQFF. The CDR3 DNA follows: TGTGCCAGCGGGTCGTACAATGAGCAGTTCTTC. The full variable domain, with the rest looked up from reference TRBV19 and TRBJ2-1, is DGGITQSPKYLFRKEGQNVTLSCEQNLNHDAMYWYRQDPGQGLRLIYYSQIVNDFQKGDIAEGYSVSREKKESFPLTVTSAQKNPTAFYLCASGSYNEQFFGPGTRLTVL.

The gene calls are TRBV5-1 and TRBJ1-1, with TRBD1 matching over 10 bases. Germline V gene lookup returns CDR1 SGHRS and CDR2 YFSETQ. This CDR3 is built from 17 residues. V was pared by 0 bases and J by 3 bases, with 8 bases of the junction left unmatched. CDR3 DNA sequence: TGCGCCAGCAGCTTGGTCTCGGGACAGGGGCCGGACACTGAAGCTTTCTTT. It codes for CASSLVSGQGPDTEAFF.

This chain connects TRBV28 to TRBJ2-1, with 8 bases matching TRBD2. CDR1 is MDHEN and CDR2 is SYDVKM in the germline V gene. There are 16 residues in the CDR3. The V and J ends lost 1 base and 2 bases, in that order; junction bases with no gene match: 4. Here the CDR3 reads CASSLSSGYPYNEQFF. The CDR3 DNA follows: TGTGCCAGCAGTTTATCTAGCGGGTATCCCTACAATGAGCAGTTCTTC.

The rearrangement links TRBV5-1 to TRBJ2-6; D is possibly TRBD2 (6 bases). Trimming removed 4 bases from V and 0 bases from J, with 11 bases in between. Germline CDR1 reads SGHRS; CDR2 reads YFSETQ. CDR3 size: 16 residues. In nucleotides, the CDR3 is TGCGCCAGCAGCCCGGAGGGGTTCTCTGGGGCCAACGTCCTGACTTTC. Encoded protein: CASSPEGFSGANVLTF.

This clone was recorded a few times. This sequence joins TRBV7-6 and TRBJ1-2, with a weak D call TRBD1 (6 bases). Looked up from germline, CDR1 is SGHVS and CDR2 is FNYEAQ. Trimming removed 0 bases from V and 5 bases from J, with 13 bases in between. The CDR3 runs to 15 residues. CDR3 residues: CASSLAAGEGYGYTF. The CDR3 coding sequence is TGTGCCAGCAGCTTAGCAGCAGGGGAGGGATATGGCTACACCTTC.

The genes are TRBV6-5 and TRBJ2-5, with a tentative D call TRBD1 (6 bases). Germline assignment: CDR1 MNHEY and CDR2 SVGAGI. The CDR3 loop spans 14 amino acids. The CDR3, as DNA: TGTGCTCTCCTTCCCCTACAGGGACGAGAGACCCAGTACTTC. As protein: CALLPLQGRETQYF.

The rearrangement uses TRBV19 and TRBJ1-1; possibly TRBD1 for D (5 bases). Germline CDR1 is LNHDA and CDR2 is SQIVND (reference sequence). V shed 7 bases and J shed 5 bases, with 11 bases lying between them. This CDR3 has 12 amino acids. As DNA, the CDR3 is TGTGCCAGTACCTTCCGGGGGACTGAAGCTTTCTTT. As protein: CASTFRGTEAFF. Together with reference TRBV19 and TRBJ1-1, the CDR3 gives the full variable domain: DGGITQSPKYLFRKEGQNVTLSCEQNLNHDAMYWYRQDPGQGLRLIYYSQIVNDFQKGDIAEGYSVSREKKESFPLTVTSAQKNPTAFYLCASTFRGTEAFFGQGTRLTVV.

V gene TRBV6-5 combines with J gene TRBJ1-2; TRBD1 aligns across 8 bases. The V segment lost 4 bases and the J segment 0 bases; nucleotides outside the gene matches: 7. Germline V gene lookup returns CDR1 MNHEY and CDR2 SVGAGI. This CDR3 contains 16 residues. The CDR3 DNA reads as TGTGCCAGCAGTTCCCCACGACAGGGGCCTAACTATGGCTACACCTTC. Encoded protein: CASSSPRQGPNYGYTF.

The J gene is TRBJ1-5, the V gene TRBV6-5; D unclear. Germline values: CDR1 MNHEY, CDR2 SVGAGI. The length of the CDR3 is 13 residues. The V end was cut by 8 bases, the J end by 4 bases, with 12 bases between. The CDR3 DNA reads TGTGCCAGCCGGTCCCGCCTTAATCAGCCCCAGCATTTT. Its protein product is CASRSRLNQPQHF.

This clone was counted once. V gene TRBV7-7 combines with J gene TRBJ2-1, with 10 nucleotides matching TRBD2. The CDR3 length is 15 residues. The germline gives CDR1 SSHAT, CDR2 FNYEAQ (reference sequence). V shed 1 base, J shed 5 bases, and the junction held 2 bases outside the gene matches. The CDR3 spells CASSLGLAGNNEQFF. DNA for the CDR3: TGTGCCAGCAGCTTAGGACTAGCGGGTAACAATGAGCAGTTCTTC.

This sequence joins TRBV19 and TRBJ1-2; no firm D call. V lost 4 bases, J lost 8 bases, and 26 bases lay in between. Germline V gene lookup returns CDR1 LNHDA and CDR2 SQIVND (reference sequence). The CDR3 totals 17 residues. CDR3 DNA sequence: TGTGCCAGTAGTAATCCCCCTGGGAGGGAGGCCTCCTGGGGCTACACCTTC. Translating gives CASSNPPGREASWGYTF.

The CDR3 loop is CASSDRGGTDTQYF. In DNA form, the CDR3 reads TGCGCCAGCAGTGATAGGGGCGGCACAGATACGCAGTATTTT. The chain links TRBV10-1 to TRBJ2-3; D is possibly TRBD1 (5 bases). The CDR3 spans 14 residues. V gave up 3 bases and J gave up 1 base, with 8 bases separating them. Per the germline V gene, CDR1 is WNHNN and CDR2 is SYGVQD (reference sequence).

This clone appeared once. The V gene is TRBV9, the J gene TRBJ2-1; D might be TRBD2 (5 bases). In germline, CDR1 is SGDLS, CDR2 YYNGEE. Trimming removed 4 bases from V and 4 bases from J, with 12 bases in between. This CDR3 region has 14 residues. This CDR3 is CASSLGVDYNEQFF. DNA for the CDR3: TGTGCCAGCAGCCTGGGAGTGGATTACAATGAGCAGTTCTTC.